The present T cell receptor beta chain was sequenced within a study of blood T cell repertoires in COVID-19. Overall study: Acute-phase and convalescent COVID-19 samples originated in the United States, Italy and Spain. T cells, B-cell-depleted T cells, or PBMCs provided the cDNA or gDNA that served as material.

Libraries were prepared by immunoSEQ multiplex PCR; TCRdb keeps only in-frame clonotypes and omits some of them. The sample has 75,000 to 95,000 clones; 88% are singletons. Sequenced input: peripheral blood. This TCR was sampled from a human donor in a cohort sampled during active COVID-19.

The CDR3 bases are TGTGCCAGCAGTCGTTTCTTGGAGACCCAGTACTTC. Encoded protein: CASSRFLETQYF. The chain employs TRBV12-3 or TRBV12-4 and TRBJ2-5; D remains ambiguous. V lost 5 bases to trimming and J lost 5 bases, with 9 bases between them. This CDR3 is 12 amino acids long.